This T cell receptor beta chain was sequenced during a study of blood T cell repertoires in COVID-19 (TCRdb year 2020). Notes on the research overall: Samples covering the acute and convalescent phases of COVID-19 were provided by collaborators in the United States, Italy and Spain. The prospective study material was composed of cDNA or gDNA derived from T cells, B-cell-depleted T cells, or PBMCs. Subjects who had been exposed to COVID-19, were actively infected with it, or had recovered from it provided the deeply sampled blood TCRbeta repertoires that made up the dataset. The repertoires were released in a freely available public database meant as a resource for research on the immune response to SARS-CoV-2. The samples were drawn from the first 160 participants of the ongoing ImmuneRACE study and from about 1,200 subjects provided by 6 global collaborators. Nearly every sample came with metadata listing a de-identified subject ID, COVID-19 status, age in years and sex. Where HLA class I and class II types were available, the types were taken from metadata supplied by the sample provider, not from assay-based typing. Points the paper makes about the study in general: The quantity of clinical and demographic metadata differed by source and by participant and was supplied without curation.

Remarks on this clone: Its antigen is still unknown. No qualities accompany the bases; no much larger clone lies one base away.

Collaborating institutions collected whole blood in K2EDTA tubes following their own protocols. For TCRbeta analysis, collaborators shipped samples in one of three forms: frozen whole blood, isolated PBMCs, or DNA extracted from either of those sample types. The CDR3, from cysteine to phenylalanine, totals 15 residues. Only the CDR3 portion is preserved as DNA: 45 bases, with reading frame beginning at the first base. From a lookup of the germline V gene, CDR1 and CDR2 are SQVTM and ANQGSEA. V lost 4 bases and J lost 1 base, and the count of bases not matched to a germline gene is 5. TCRbeta CDR3 regions were amplified from genomic DNA using the immunoSEQ Assay, a bias-controlled multiplex PCR. Regarding the original processing steps: Nucleated cell counts per sample were estimated from amplification of reference gene primers within the assay. Sequence reads were collapsed and filtered to measure the absolute abundance of every unique TCRbeta CDR3 rearrangement. Productive Simpson clonality was computed per sample as the square root of Simpson's diversity index over productive rearrangements. Here the immuneACCESS table is served through TCRdb, limited to in-frame sequences with V and J called. Missing clones are a known gap in these copies; in checked studies unresolved V genes cover under half, and the rest lacks a known reason. V and J calls and clone size are given by that table; D and trimming were obtained from the DNA. In all, the sample holds 60,000 to 85,000 clones, and roughly 90% of those were seen once. The ten largest clones capture 18% of the sample.

Sample: peripheral blood. The V and J genes are TRBV29-1 and TRBJ1-3, with 9 junctional bases fitting TRBD1. This clonotype was obtained from a human donor in a cohort sampled during active COVID-19. The bases read TGCAGCGTTGCGGGGACAGGGAAGTCTGGAAACACCATATATTTT. This codes for CSVAGTGKSGNTIYF.